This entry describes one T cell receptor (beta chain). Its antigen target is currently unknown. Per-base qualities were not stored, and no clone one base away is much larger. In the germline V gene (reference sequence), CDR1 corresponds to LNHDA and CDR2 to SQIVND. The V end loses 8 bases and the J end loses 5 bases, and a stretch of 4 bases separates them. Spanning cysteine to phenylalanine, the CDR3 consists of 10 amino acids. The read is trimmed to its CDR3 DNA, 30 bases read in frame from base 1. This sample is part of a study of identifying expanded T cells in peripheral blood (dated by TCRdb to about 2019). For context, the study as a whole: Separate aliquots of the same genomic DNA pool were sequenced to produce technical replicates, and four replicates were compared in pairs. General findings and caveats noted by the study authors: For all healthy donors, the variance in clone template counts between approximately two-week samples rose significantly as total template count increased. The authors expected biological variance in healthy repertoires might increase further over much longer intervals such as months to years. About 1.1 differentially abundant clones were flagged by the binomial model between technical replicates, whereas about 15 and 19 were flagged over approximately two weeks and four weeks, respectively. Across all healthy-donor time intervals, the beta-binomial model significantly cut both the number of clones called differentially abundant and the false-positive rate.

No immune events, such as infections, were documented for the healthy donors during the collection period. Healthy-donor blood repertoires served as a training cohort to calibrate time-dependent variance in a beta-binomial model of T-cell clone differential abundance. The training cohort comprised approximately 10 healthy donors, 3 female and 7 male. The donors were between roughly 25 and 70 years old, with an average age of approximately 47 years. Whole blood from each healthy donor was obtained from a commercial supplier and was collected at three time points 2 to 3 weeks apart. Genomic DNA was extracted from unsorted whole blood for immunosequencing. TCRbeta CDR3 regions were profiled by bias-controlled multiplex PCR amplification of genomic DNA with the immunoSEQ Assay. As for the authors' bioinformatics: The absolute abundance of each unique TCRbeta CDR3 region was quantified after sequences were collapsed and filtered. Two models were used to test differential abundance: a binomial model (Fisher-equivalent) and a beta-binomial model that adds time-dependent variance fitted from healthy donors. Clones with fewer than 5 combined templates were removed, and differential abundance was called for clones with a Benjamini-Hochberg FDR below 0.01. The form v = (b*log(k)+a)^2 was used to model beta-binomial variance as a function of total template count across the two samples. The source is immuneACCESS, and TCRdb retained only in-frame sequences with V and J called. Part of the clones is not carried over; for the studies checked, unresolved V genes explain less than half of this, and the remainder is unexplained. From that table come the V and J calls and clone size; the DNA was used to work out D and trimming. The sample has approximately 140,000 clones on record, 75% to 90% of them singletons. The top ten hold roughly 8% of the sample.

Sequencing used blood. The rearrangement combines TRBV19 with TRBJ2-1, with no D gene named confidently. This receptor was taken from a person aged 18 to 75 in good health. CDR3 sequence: CASQDNEQFF. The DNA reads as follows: TGTGCCAGTCAGGACAATGAGCAGTTCTTC.